These 18 T cell receptor beta chains were all obtained from the same sample, sequenced in a study of cytomegalovirus exposure and HLA in healthy donors. The primer mix had 60 Vbeta and 13 Jbeta primers. The assay was immunoSEQ multiplex PCR, and TCRdb's table has in-frame clones only and misses some. The sample has tens of thousands of clones. The material sequenced was PBMCs. The origin of the receptors is a man aged 18 to 30 in good health and CMV-seropositive.

The chain links TRBV4-1 to TRBJ2-5, with 13 bases identical to TRBD2. The CDR3 sequence is 17 residues long. V was clipped by 5 bases and J by 5 bases; unmatched bases: 11. Germline lookup yields CDR1 MGHRA and CDR2 YSYEKL. The CDR3 protein is CASSYEGLAGVRETQYF. Here the CDR3 DNA reads TGCGCCAGCAGCTACGAAGGACTAGCGGGAGTTCGGGAGACCCAGTACTTC.

This chain joins TRBV19 and TRBJ1-2, with D perhaps TRBD1 (6 bases). Germline V gene sequence: CDR1 LNHDA, CDR2 SQIVND (reference sequence). V lost 1 base, J lost 10 bases, and 31 bases lay in between. The length of the CDR3 is 19 residues. CDR3 coding DNA: TGTGCCAGTAGTATAGCGACCCCGGGGGGCGGTGGTTTCGGGTACGACTACACCTTC. Its protein is CASSIATPGGGGFGYDYTF.

J is TRBJ2-3 and V is TRBV29-1, with unresolved D. The germline V gene encodes CDR1 SQVTM and CDR2 ANQGSEA. With 4 bases removed from V and 0 bases from J, the gap between germline ends came to 11 bases. The length of the CDR3 is 14 residues. CDR3 DNA sequence: TGCAGCGTTGTACCGCGCCTCAGCACAGATACGCAGTATTTT. Amino acids: CSVVPRLSTDTQYF.

This chain connects TRBV7-2 to TRBJ2-1; weak D call: TRBD2 (6 bases). The length of the CDR3 is 13 residues. V was trimmed by 6 bases and J by 9 bases, leaving 15 bases between them. Germline loops: CDR1 SGHTA, CDR2 FQGNSA. In DNA form, the CDR3 reads TGTGCCAGCAGTCGCCCTTGGGAGGCTGAGCAGTTCTTC. This codes for CASSRPWEAEQFF.

The chain recombines TRBV10-3 with TRBJ2-7, with 7 positions matching TRBD1. Germline-derived CDR1 and CDR2 are ENHRY and SYGVKD. The ends lost 0 bases at V and 2 bases at J; junction bases unmatched: 1. This CDR3 comprises 14 residues. CDR3 in DNA: TGTGCCATCAGTGAGTCTGACAGGGCCTACGAGCAGTACTTC. As protein: CAISESDRAYEQYF.

This rearrangement joins TRBV7-6 to TRBJ2-2, with D perhaps TRBD1 (6 bases). The germline V gene has CDR1 SGHVS and CDR2 FNYEAQ. The CDR3 spans 14 residues. The V and J ends lost 3 bases and 1 base respectively, with 6 bases between them. In DNA form, the CDR3 reads TGTGCCAGCAGCTTGGGACAGAACACCGGGGAGCTGTTTTTT. Its protein is CASSLGQNTGELFF.

The rearrangement joins TRBV19 to TRBJ1-5, with D perhaps TRBD1 (5 bases). Trimming took off 7 bases at V and 1 base at J, with 11 bases between the two ends. The length of the CDR3 is 14 residues. CDR1 and CDR2 (germline): LNHDA, SQIVND (reference sequence). CDR3 sequence reads: CASKQGKSNQPQHF. CDR3 coding DNA: TGTGCCAGTAAGCAGGGAAAGAGCAATCAGCCCCAGCATTTT.

The chain combines TRBV18 with TRBJ1-3; TRBD1 matches at 8 bases. Germline assignment: CDR1 KGHSH and CDR2 LQKENI. The CDR3 is made up of 16 amino acids. J was trimmed by 3 bases and V by 3 bases; bases with no gene match: 7. The CDR3 nucleotides read TGTGCCAGCTCACCGGTGGACAGGGCTCATGGAAACACCATATATTTT. Its translation is CASSPVDRAHGNTIYF.

The chain links TRBV6-1 to TRBJ2-4; D is possibly TRBD2 (6 bases). V lost 10 bases and J lost 4, with 14 bases in between. Germline V gene data show CDR1 as MNHNS and CDR2 as SASEGT. This CDR3 has 13 residues. The CDR3 region is CAIREPKKNIQYF. The DNA of the CDR3 is TGTGCCATCCGGGAGCCCAAAAAAAACATTCAGTACTTC.

The V call is TRBV5-1, the J call TRBJ2-5, with D perhaps TRBD1 (6 bases). The V and J ends lost 4 bases and 4 bases respectively, with 14 bases between them. The CDR3 length is 14 residues. Per germline, CDR1 SGHRS and CDR2 YFSETQ. CDR3 nucleotide sequence: TGCGCCAGCAGCCCCCCGGAACAGGGAGAGACCCAGTACTTC. Translation gives CASSPPEQGETQYF.

The J gene is TRBJ2-7, the V gene TRBV5-1; TRBD1 matches 7 bases. V was clipped by 3 bases and J by 2 bases; unmatched bases: 8. Germline-derived CDR1 and CDR2 are SGHRS and YFSETQ. This CDR3 has 15 residues. CDR3 nucleotides: TGCGCCAGCAGCTACCGGGACAGATTCCCCTACGAGCAGTACTTC. Encoded protein: CASSYRDRFPYEQYF. Together with reference TRBV5-1 and TRBJ2-7, the CDR3 gives the full variable domain: KAGVTQTPRYLIKTRGQQVTLSCSPISGHRSVSWYQQTPGQGLQFLFEYFSETQRNKGNFPGRFSGRQFSNSRSEMNVSTLELGDSALYLCASSYRDRFPYEQYFGPGTRLTVT.

The chain links TRBV9 to TRBJ1-1, with D possibly being TRBD1 (5 bases). The germline CDR1 and CDR2 sequences are SGDLS and YYNGEE. V was shortened by 0 bases and J by 5 bases, with 11 bases between the two germline ends. The CDR3 length is 14 residues. The CDR3 protein is CASSVAHRRTEAFF. CDR3 DNA sequence: TGTGCCAGCAGCGTAGCCCACAGGCGGACTGAAGCTTTCTTT.

The chain employs TRBV5-1 and TRBJ1-3; 7 bases agree with TRBD1. Germline values: CDR1 SGHRS, CDR2 YFSETQ. The CDR3 runs to 16 residues. Trimming cost V 4 bases and J 3 bases; bases outside gene matches: 10. CDR3 region: CASSPTTGNYGNTIYF. The DNA of the CDR3 is TGCGCCAGCAGCCCAACGACAGGGAACTATGGAAACACCATATATTTT.

The V and J genes are TRBV6-6 and TRBJ2-7; TRBD2 aligns across 7 bases. V gave up 6 bases and J gave up 2 bases; unmatched junction bases: 4. Germline V gene lookup returns CDR1 MNHNY and CDR2 SVGAGI (reference sequence). This CDR3 region has 13 residues. CDR3 sequence: CASSRGGPYEQYF. The CDR3 DNA sequence: TGTGCCAGCAGCCGCGGGGGTCCCTACGAGCAGTACTTC.

The CDR3 nucleotides are TGTGCCAGCAGCTTAGTTTCGGGGGAGAACACCGGGGAGCTGTTTTTT. It encodes CASSLVSGENTGELFF. V gene TRBV7-8 combines with J gene TRBJ2-2; possibly TRBD2 for D (6 bases). CDR1 SGHVS and CDR2 FQNEAQ come from the germline V gene. This CDR3 contains 16 residues. With 1 base removed from V and 1 base from J, the gap between germline ends came to 10 bases.

The CDR3 coding sequence is TGCGCCAGCAGCTTGGTGGGGGGACTAGCAAACTATGGCTACACCTTC. Its protein is CASSLVGGLANYGYTF. V gene TRBV5-1 combines with J gene TRBJ1-2; the D gene is possibly TRBD1 (5 bases). V was shortened by 0 bases and J by 2 bases, with 14 bases between the two germline ends. This CDR3 spans 16 amino acids. The germline CDR1 and CDR2 sequences are SGHRS and YFSETQ.

The V call is TRBV11-2, the J call TRBJ2-7; D possibly corresponds to TRBD2 (6 bases). Germline V gene lookup returns CDR1 SGHAT and CDR2 FQNNGV. V lost 3 bases and J 5 bases, leaving 8 bases between the germline ends. The CDR3 totals 12 residues. CDR3 nucleotides: TGTGCCAGCAGCTTCGGAGGGAACGAGCAGTACTTC. Translated: CASSFGGNEQYF.

The CDR3: CASSYSSGGDQPQHF. The CDR3 DNA follows: TGTGCCAGCAGTTACTCCTCAGGGGGCGATCAGCCCCAGCATTTT. The chain couples TRBV6-6 to TRBJ1-5; TRBD1 matches at 8 bases. Germline loops: CDR1 MNHNY, CDR2 SVGAGI (reference sequence). CDR3 length: 15 residues. V trimming: 0 bases; J trimming: 5 bases; junction bases outside the gene matches: 3.